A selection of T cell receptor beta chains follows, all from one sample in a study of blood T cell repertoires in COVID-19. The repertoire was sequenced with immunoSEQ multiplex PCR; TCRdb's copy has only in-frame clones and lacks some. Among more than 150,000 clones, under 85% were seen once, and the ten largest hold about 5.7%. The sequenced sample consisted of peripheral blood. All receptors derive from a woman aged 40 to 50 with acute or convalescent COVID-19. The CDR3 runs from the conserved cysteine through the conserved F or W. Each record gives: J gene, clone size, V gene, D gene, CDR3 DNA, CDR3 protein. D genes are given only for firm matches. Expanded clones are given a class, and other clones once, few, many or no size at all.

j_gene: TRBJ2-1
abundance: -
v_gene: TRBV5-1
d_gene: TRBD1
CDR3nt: TGCGCCAGCAGCGGGTACAGGGGATCTGAGCAGTTCTTC
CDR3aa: CASSGYRGSEQFF

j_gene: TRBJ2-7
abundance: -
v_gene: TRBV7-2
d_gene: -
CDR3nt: TGTGCCAGCAGCTTACACAGGGCCTACGAGCAGTACTTC
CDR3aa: CASSLHRAYEQYF

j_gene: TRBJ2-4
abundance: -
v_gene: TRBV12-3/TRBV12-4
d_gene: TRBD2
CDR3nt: TGTGCCAGCACCACTAGCGGGGATGGCATTCAGTACTTC
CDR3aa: CASTTSGDGIQYF

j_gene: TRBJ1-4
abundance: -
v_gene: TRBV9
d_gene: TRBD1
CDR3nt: TGTGCCAGCAGCGTGACAGGGGAAAAACTGTTTTTT
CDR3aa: CASSVTGEKLFF

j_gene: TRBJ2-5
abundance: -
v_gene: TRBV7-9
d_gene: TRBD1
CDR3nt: TGTGCCAGCAGCTATACAGGGGGAACGGAGACCCAGTACTTC
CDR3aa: CASSYTGGTETQYF

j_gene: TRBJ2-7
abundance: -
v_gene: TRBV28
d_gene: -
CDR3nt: TGTGCCAGCAGTCGTAAGGGGACACTTTACTACGAGCAGTACTTC
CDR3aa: CASSRKGTLYYEQYF

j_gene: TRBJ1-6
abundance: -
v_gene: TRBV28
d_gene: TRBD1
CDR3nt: TGTGCCAGCAGTTTGGAGACAGGGGGTCCGGCCCTCCACTTT
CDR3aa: CASSLETGGPALHF

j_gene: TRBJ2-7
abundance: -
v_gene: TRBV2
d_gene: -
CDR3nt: TGTGCCAGCAGCCCCACTACCTACGAGCAGTACTTC
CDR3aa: CASSPTTYEQYF

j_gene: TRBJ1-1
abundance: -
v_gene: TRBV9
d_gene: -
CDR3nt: TGTGCCAGCAGCGTAGGAAACCACAGGCCGGCTTTCTTT
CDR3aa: CASSVGNHRPAFF

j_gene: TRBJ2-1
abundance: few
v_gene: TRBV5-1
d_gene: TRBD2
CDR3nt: TGCGCCAGCAGCCCTAGCGGGAGCTCCTACAATGAGCAGTTCTTC
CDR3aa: CASSPSGSSYNEQFF

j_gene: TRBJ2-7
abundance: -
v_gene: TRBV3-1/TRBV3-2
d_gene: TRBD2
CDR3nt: TGTGCCAGCAGCCAGGGACTAGCGGCTTACGAGCAGTACTTC
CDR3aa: CASSQGLAAYEQYF

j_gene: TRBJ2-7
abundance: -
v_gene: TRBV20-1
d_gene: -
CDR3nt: TGCAGTGCTAGCAGGGTGGGCGAGCAGTACTTC
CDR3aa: CSASRVGEQYF

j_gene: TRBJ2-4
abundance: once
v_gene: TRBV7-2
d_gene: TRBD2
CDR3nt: TGTGCCAGCAGCCTAACCGGGACTAGCAGAAGAAAAAACATTCAGTACTTC
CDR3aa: CASSLTGTSRRKNIQYF

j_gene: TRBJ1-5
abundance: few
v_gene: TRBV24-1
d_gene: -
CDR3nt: TGTGCCACCCCATCTTGTAGGGGCGCCGCAAATAGCAATCAGCCCCAGCATTTT
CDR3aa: CATPSCRGAANSNQPQHF

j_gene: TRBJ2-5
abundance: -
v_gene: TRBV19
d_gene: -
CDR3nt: TGTGCCAGTGGCTGGGAGACCCAGTACTTC
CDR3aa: CASGWETQYF

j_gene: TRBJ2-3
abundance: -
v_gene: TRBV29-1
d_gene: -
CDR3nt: TGCAGCGTTGGCGATAGGGGCCGCGCAGATACGCAGTATTTT
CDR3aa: CSVGDRGRADTQYF

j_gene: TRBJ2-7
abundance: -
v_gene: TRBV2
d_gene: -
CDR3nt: TGTGCCAGCAGTAAAAACGGGTACGAGCAGTACTTC
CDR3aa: CASSKNGYEQYF

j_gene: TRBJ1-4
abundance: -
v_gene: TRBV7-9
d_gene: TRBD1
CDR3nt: TGTGCCAGCAGTTCTACAGGGGGAACTAATGAAAAACTGTTTTTT
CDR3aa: CASSSTGGTNEKLFF

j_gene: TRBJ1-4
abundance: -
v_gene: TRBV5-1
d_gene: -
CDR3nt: TGCGCCAGCAGCTCTTCAGCTAATGAAAAACTGTTTTTT
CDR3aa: CASSSSANEKLFF

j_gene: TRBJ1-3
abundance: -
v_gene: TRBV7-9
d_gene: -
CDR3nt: TGTGCCAGCAGCCGTAGAGGGACATCTGGAAACACCATATATTTT
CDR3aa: CASSRRGTSGNTIYF

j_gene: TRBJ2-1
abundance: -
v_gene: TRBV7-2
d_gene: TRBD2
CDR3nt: TGTGCCAGCAGGATAGCGGGAGCCAATGAGCAGTTCTTC
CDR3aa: CASRIAGANEQFF

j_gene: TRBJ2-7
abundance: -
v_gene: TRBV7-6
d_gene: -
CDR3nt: TGTGCCAGCAGCTTAGCGGCGACTCATAACTACGAGCAGTACTTC
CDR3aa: CASSLAATHNYEQYF

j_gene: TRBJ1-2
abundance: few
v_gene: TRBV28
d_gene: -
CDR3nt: TGTGCCAGCAGGGGGGCGACCTATGGCTACACCTTC
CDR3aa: CASRGATYGYTF

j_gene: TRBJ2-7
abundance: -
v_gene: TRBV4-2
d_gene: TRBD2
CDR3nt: TGTGCCAGCAGCCACACTACTAGCGGGTCCTCCTACGAGCAGTACTTC
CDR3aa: CASSHTTSGSSYEQYF

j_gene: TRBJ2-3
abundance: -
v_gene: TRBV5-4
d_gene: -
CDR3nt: TGTGCCAGTGCGGATACGAGGGGGACAGATACGCAGTATTTT
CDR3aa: CASADTRGTDTQYF

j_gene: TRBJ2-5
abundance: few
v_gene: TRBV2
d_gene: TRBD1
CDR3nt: TGTGCCAGCAGTGAAAGCTCCGGGACAGGGGAAGAGACCCAGTACTTC
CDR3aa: CASSESSGTGEETQYF

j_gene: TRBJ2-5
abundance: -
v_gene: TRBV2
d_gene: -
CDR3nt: TGTGCCAGCAGGGGAGAAGGGACCCAGTACTTC
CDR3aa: CASRGEGTQYF

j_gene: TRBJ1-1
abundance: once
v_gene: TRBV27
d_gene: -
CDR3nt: TGTGCCAGCAGATTTTTTCCCCAAGAGCCGGACACTGAAGCTTTCTTT
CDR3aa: CASRFFPQEPDTEAFF

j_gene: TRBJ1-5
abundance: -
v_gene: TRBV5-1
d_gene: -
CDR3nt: TGCGCCAGCAGCTTGACTGGGAGGGGGAGCAATCAGCCCCAGCATTTT
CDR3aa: CASSLTGRGSNQPQHF